These T cell receptor beta chains were read from a single sample in a study of OX40 agonist ivuxolimab in advanced cancers. Profiling relied on immunoSEQ multiplex PCR, and the TCRdb table lists in-frame clones only, not all of them. The sample carries more than 75,000 clones, approximately 86% recorded once. This specimen was CD4+ or CD8+ T cells sorted from blood, taken in a trial of the OX40 agonist ivuxolimab. The source is an adult with an advanced solid tumor such as melanoma, head and neck, liver or kidney cancer. Both conserved end residues are part of each CDR3. A D gene is named only where the DNA matches it firmly. The size field is filled for only some rows; it gives once, few, many or a size class.

D: NA
V: TRBV11-2
size: NA
J: TRBJ1-2
DNA: TGTGCCAGCAGCATACAAGGGAGAGATGGCTACACCTTC
CDR3: CASSIQGRDGYTF

D: NA
V: TRBV5-1
size: NA
J: TRBJ1-5
DNA: TGCGCCAGCAGCCCTGGGACAACCCCAAGCAATCAGCCCCAGCATTTT
CDR3: CASSPGTTPSNQPQHF

D: NA
V: TRBV6-6
size: NA
J: TRBJ2-7
DNA: TGTGCCAGCAGTGACCCGACGGTCTCCTACGAGCAGTACTTC
CDR3: CASSDPTVSYEQYF

D: TRBD1
V: TRBV5-4
size: medium-sized
J: TRBJ1-3
DNA: TGTGCCAGCAGCACCGACAGGGGTCAAAGCTCTGGAAACACCATATATTTT
CDR3: CASSTDRGQSSGNTIYF

D: NA
V: TRBV5-5
size: few
J: TRBJ1-4
DNA: TGTGCCAGCAGCTTGGGATCAACTAATGAAAAACTGTTTTTT
CDR3: CASSLGSTNEKLFF

D: NA
V: TRBV5-1
size: NA
J: TRBJ2-7
DNA: TGCGCCAGCAGCTTGCCCCAACAGGGCGACGAGCAGTACTTC
CDR3: CASSLPQQGDEQYF

D: NA
V: TRBV6-5
size: NA
J: TRBJ2-7
DNA: TGTGCCAGCAGTTACTCGATACATGGGGGCGCCTACGAGCAGTACTTC
CDR3: CASSYSIHGGAYEQYF

D: TRBD1
V: TRBV11-2
size: NA
J: TRBJ1-3
DNA: TGTGCCAGCAGCGGGACAGTTGGAAACACCATATATTTT
CDR3: CASSGTVGNTIYF

D: NA
V: TRBV9
size: NA
J: TRBJ2-7
DNA: TGTGCCAGCATGGGGTATACCCTCTCCTACGAGCAGTACTTC
CDR3: CASMGYTLSYEQYF

D: NA
V: TRBV5-1
size: NA
J: TRBJ2-1
DNA: TGCGCCAGCAGCCCGTGGGGACCGGGACAAGGGGAGCAGTTCTTC
CDR3: CASSPWGPGQGEQFF

D: NA
V: TRBV2
size: few
J: TRBJ1-1
DNA: TGTGCCAGCAGTGAAAGGCAGGGCAGCACTGAAGCTTTCTTT
CDR3: CASSERQGSTEAFF

D: TRBD1
V: TRBV6-1
size: NA
J: TRBJ1-5
DNA: TGTGCCAGCATTGAGGGGACAGGTGGTGGGCCCCAGCATTTT
CDR3: CASIEGTGGGPQHF

D: TRBD1
V: TRBV6-5
size: NA
J: TRBJ2-7
DNA: TGTGCCAGCAGTTCCCCCGACAGGGCTTTTTACGAGCAGTACTTC
CDR3: CASSSPDRAFYEQYF

D: NA
V: TRBV7-9
size: NA
J: TRBJ2-7
DNA: TGTGCCAGCAGCTTAGCCGGGGTTACGGGCTACGAGCAGTACTTC
CDR3: CASSLAGVTGYEQYF

D: NA
V: TRBV10-1
size: NA
J: TRBJ2-3
DNA: TGCGCCAGCAGTGACCGGGACCCCCCATATACGCAGTATTTT
CDR3: CASSDRDPPYTQYF

D: NA
V: TRBV19
size: once
J: TRBJ2-5
DNA: TGTGCCAGTAGTAGAGGTCAGGGTGCAGGGGAGACCCAGTACTTC
CDR3: CASSRGQGAGETQYF

D: NA
V: TRBV9
size: NA
J: TRBJ2-3
DNA: TGTGCCAGCAGCCCAGAGCCGGGACCCCTTAGGCAGTATTTT
CDR3: CASSPEPGPLRQYF

D: NA
V: TRBV28
size: NA
J: TRBJ2-2
DNA: TGTGCCAGCACTTCGGGGGAATGGAACACCGGGGAGCTGTTTTTT
CDR3: CASTSGEWNTGELFF

D: NA
V: TRBV5-1
size: NA
J: TRBJ1-1
DNA: TGCGCCAGCAGCCAGCAGGAGTTGAACACTGAAGCTTTCTTT
CDR3: CASSQQELNTEAFF

D: TRBD2
V: TRBV6-1
size: medium-sized
J: TRBJ2-7
DNA: TGTGCCAGCAGTGTCGTTCCCGGGACTAGCTCCTACGAGCAGTACTTC
CDR3: CASSVVPGTSSYEQYF

D: NA
V: TRBV18
size: NA
J: TRBJ1-3
DNA: TGTGCCAGCTCACCACCATCCCATTCAGGAAACACCATATATTTT
CDR3: CASSPPSHSGNTIYF

D: NA
V: TRBV2
size: NA
J: TRBJ2-7
DNA: TGTGCCAGCAAAAGGGAGCTCTACGAGCAGTACTTC
CDR3: CASKRELYEQYF

D: NA
V: TRBV29-1
size: NA
J: TRBJ2-7
DNA: TGCAGCGTTGTGATACGGGAGCGCTCCTACGAGCAGTACTTC
CDR3: CSVVIRERSYEQYF

D: TRBD1
V: TRBV7-6
size: NA
J: TRBJ2-7
DNA: TGTGCCAGCAGCTTATTCGTGGGGACAGGGTCGAGCTCCTACGAGCAGTACTTC
CDR3: CASSLFVGTGSSSYEQYF

D: NA
V: TRBV5-5
size: NA
J: TRBJ1-1
DNA: TGTGCCAGCAGCGCAACCACAGGAACGGCTATCACTGAAGCTTTCTTT
CDR3: CASSATTGTAITEAFF

D: NA
V: TRBV6-1
size: NA
J: TRBJ1-2
DNA: TGTGCCAGCAGTGGCGCCGGGACGGGTTCCTATGGCTACACCTTC
CDR3: CASSGAGTGSYGYTF

D: NA
V: TRBV4-1
size: NA
J: TRBJ1-5
DNA: TGCGCCAGCAGCCAATCGAGCGCGCAGTATAATCAGCCCCAGCATTTT
CDR3: CASSQSSAQYNQPQHF

D: TRBD1
V: TRBV7-9
size: NA
J: TRBJ1-1
DNA: TGTGCCAGCAGCTTAGAGGGAGCCCAGGGGGTTACTGAAGCTTTCTTT
CDR3: CASSLEGAQGVTEAFF

D: NA
V: TRBV10-3
size: NA
J: TRBJ2-7
DNA: TGTGCCATCAGTGAGGGGCCAGACTACGAGGGGCAGTACTTC
CDR3: CAISEGPDYEGQYF

D: TRBD2
V: TRBV19
size: NA
J: TRBJ2-7
DNA: TGTGCCAGTAGTCCGACTAGCGGGAGGGGCGAGCAGTACTTC
CDR3: CASSPTSGRGEQYF

D: TRBD1
V: TRBV4-1
size: NA
J: TRBJ2-4
DNA: TGCGCCAGCAGCTCCGGGACAGGTGGGAACATTCAGTACTTC
CDR3: CASSSGTGGNIQYF

D: TRBD2
V: TRBV7-2
size: NA
J: TRBJ2-7
DNA: TGTGCCAGCAGCTCCTACGGACTAGCGGGCTTAGGCGAGCAGTACTTC
CDR3: CASSSYGLAGLGEQYF

D: NA
V: TRBV19
size: NA
J: TRBJ2-7
DNA: TGTGCCAGTAAAGGCAGGGCCTACGAGCAGTACTTC
CDR3: CASKGRAYEQYF

D: NA
V: TRBV9
size: NA
J: TRBJ2-1
DNA: TGTGCCAGCAGCGTAACAGGCGGTAGCTCCTACAATGAGCAGTTCTTC
CDR3: CASSVTGGSSYNEQFF

D: NA
V: TRBV19
size: NA
J: TRBJ1-1
DNA: TGTGCCAGTACTAGCAGAGAAATGAACACTGAAGCTTTCTTT
CDR3: CASTSREMNTEAFF

D: TRBD2
V: TRBV9
size: NA
J: TRBJ2-1
DNA: TGTGCCAGCAGCGTAGTAGTGACTAGCAGCAATGAGCAGTTCTTC
CDR3: CASSVVVTSSNEQFF

D: TRBD2
V: TRBV10-3
size: NA
J: TRBJ2-3
DNA: TGTGCCATAAGAGCGGGGGGCAACACAGATACGCAGTATTTT
CDR3: CAIRAGGNTDTQYF

D: NA
V: TRBV15
size: NA
J: TRBJ1-2
DNA: TGTGCCACCAGCAGAGTTGTGACAAGGGGGTATAACTATGGCTACACCTTC
CDR3: CATSRVVTRGYNYGYTF

D: NA
V: TRBV19
size: NA
J: TRBJ2-1
DNA: TGTGCCAGTATTAAGAGGGCCCCTTACAATGAGCAGTTCTTC
CDR3: CASIKRAPYNEQFF

D: NA
V: TRBV27
size: NA
J: TRBJ1-6
DNA: TGTGCCAGCAGTCCTGCTCGGGCCTCTAATTCACCCCTCCACTTT
CDR3: CASSPARASNSPLHF

D: TRBD1
V: TRBV10-2
size: NA
J: TRBJ2-7
DNA: TGCGCCAGCAGTGATAGGGTTGGGACAGGAACCTACGAGCAGTACTTC
CDR3: CASSDRVGTGTYEQYF

D: NA
V: TRBV6-5
size: NA
J: TRBJ1-4
DNA: TGTGCCAGCAGTTACTCGGGACCCGCCGAAAAACTGTTTTTT
CDR3: CASSYSGPAEKLFF

D: TRBD2
V: TRBV19
size: NA
J: TRBJ2-1
DNA: TGTGCCAGTAGACGGGAGGGCCTCAACAATGAGCAGTTCTTC
CDR3: CASRREGLNNEQFF